This T cell receptor (beta chain) was obtained from a study of CD8+CD57+ T cells in acquired aplastic anemia. Overall study results and limits: Significance was not reached for CD8+ Simpson's diversity between patients and controls. Between patients and controls, around 27 CD8+ CDR3 sequences were found in common.

This clonotype was picked up a small number of times. Its antigen remains unidentified. Compared with germline, one end of the junction differs, possibly owing to a read error. Germline lookup yields CDR1 KGHDR and CDR2 SFDVKD. CDR3 length: 14 residues. TCR beta VDJ combinations and CDR3 sequences were profiled from genomic DNA. TCRdb recomputed calls from the reads with MiXCR, one row per CDR3 protein. The sample records more than 250,000 distinct CDR3 sequences, 45% to 65% being singletons. V usage is TRBV24-1 and J usage is TRBJ1-5, with 8 bases aligning to TRBD1. Material for sequencing was sorted CD4+, CD8+, or CD8+CD57+ T cells (not recorded which) from PBMCs. The sequence came from a human donor with severe aplastic anemia or a healthy control (not recorded which). CDR3 nucleotides: TGTGCCTCCAGGGGGCGAGTTGGCAATCAGCCCCAGCATTTT. Encoded protein: CASRGRVGNQPQHF.